The source of this TCR beta chain is a study of blood T cell repertoires in COVID-19. On the study more broadly: Donors in the United States, Italy and Spain gave samples during acute or convalescent COVID-19. The cDNA or gDNA used as material had been derived from T cells, B-cell-depleted T cells, or PBMCs.

Per the authors' pipeline: Nucleated cell counts were estimated from reference gene primer amplification. Libraries were prepared by immunoSEQ multiplex PCR; TCRdb keeps only in-frame clonotypes and omits some of them. The V and J calls and the clone size are those of that table, but D and trimming were determined from the DNA. The sample lists about 270,000 clones; 88% were seen once. Germline values: CDR1 MNHEY, CDR2 SVGAGI. The CDR3 is made up of 15 amino acids. V trimming: 6 bases; J trimming: 4 bases; junction bases outside the gene matches: 10. The chain has TRBV6-5 and TRBJ2-5, with 8 bases aligning to TRBD2. The material sequenced was peripheral blood. The receptor was derived from a man in his sixties who had recovered from COVID-19. The CDR3 bases are TGTGCCAGCAGCGCCGACGCGGGGGGCCGAGAGACCCAGTACTTC. This encodes CASSADAGGRETQYF.